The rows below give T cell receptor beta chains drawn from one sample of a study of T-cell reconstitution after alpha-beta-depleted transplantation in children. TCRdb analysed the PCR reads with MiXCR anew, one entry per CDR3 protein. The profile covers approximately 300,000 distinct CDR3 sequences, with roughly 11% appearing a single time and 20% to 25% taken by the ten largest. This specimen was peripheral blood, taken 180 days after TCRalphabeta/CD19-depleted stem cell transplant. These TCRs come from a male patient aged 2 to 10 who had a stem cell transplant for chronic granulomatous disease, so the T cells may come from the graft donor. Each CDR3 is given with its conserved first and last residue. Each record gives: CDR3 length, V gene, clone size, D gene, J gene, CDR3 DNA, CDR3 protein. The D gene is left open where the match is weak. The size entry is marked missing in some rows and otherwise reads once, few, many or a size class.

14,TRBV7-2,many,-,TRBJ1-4,TGTGCCAGCAGGATTACCGCGGGGAATGAAAAACTGTTTTTT,CASRITAGNEKLFF
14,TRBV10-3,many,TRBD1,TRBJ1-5,TGTGCCATCTCTCCCCAGGGGGGCAATCAGCCCCAGCATTTT,CAISPQGGNQPQHF
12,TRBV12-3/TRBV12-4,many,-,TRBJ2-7,TGTGCCAGCAGCGACGTGGCGAACGAGCAGTACTTC,CASSDVANEQYF
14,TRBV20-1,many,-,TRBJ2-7,TGCAGTGCTAGTGCTGGGCTAGGCGCCTACGAGCAGTACTTC,CSASAGLGAYEQYF
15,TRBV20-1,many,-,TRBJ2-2,TGCAGTGCTTCACCGGGTCATTCAAACACCGGGGAGCTGTTTTTT,CSASPGHSNTGELFF
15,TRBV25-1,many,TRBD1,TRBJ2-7,TGTGCCAGCAGTGGAGGGGGGACAGGGACCTACGAGCAGTACTTC,CASSGGGTGTYEQYF
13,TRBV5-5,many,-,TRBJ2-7,TGTGCCAGCAGCTTGAACCAATACTACGAGCAGTACTTC,CASSLNQYYEQYF
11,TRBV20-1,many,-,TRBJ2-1,TGCAGTGCTAGACGCGCCAATGAGCAGTTCTTC,CSARRANEQFF
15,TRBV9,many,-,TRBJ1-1,TGTGCCAGCAGCGTAGGGGGACAAATGAACACTGAAGCTTTCTTT,CASSVGGQMNTEAFF
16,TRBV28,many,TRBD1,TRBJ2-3,TGTGCCAGCAATTCCGACCGGGACAGGGGACCAGATACGCAGTATTTT,CASNSDRDRGPDTQYF
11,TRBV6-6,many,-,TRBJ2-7,TGTGCCGTATCGGGTACCTACGAGCAGTACTTC,CAVSGTYEQYF
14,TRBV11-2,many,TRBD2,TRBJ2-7,TGTGCCAGCAGCTCCCTAGCGGGACACTACGAGCAGTACTTC,CASSSLAGHYEQYF
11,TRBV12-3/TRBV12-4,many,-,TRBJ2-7,TGTGCCAGCAGTTTATACTACGAGCAGTACTTC,CASSLYYEQYF
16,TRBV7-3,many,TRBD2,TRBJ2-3,TGTGCCAGCAGCACTGGGACTAGCGGAAGCACAGATACGCAGTATTTT,CASSTGTSGSTDTQYF
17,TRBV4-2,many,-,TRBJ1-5,TGTGCCAGCAGCCAAGATCGATCCGGGATCAGCAATCAGCCCCAGCATTTT,CASSQDRSGISNQPQHF
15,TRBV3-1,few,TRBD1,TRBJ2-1,TGTGCCAGCAGCCAAGCTGGGACAGTTTACAATGAGCAGTTCTTC,CASSQAGTVYNEQFF
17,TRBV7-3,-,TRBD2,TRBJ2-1,TGTGCCAGCAGCCTTGGACTAGCGGGAGCGGTCTACAATGAGCAGTTCTTC,CASSLGLAGAVYNEQFF
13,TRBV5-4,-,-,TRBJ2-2,TGTGCCAGCAGCTCACAGACTTCCGGGGAGCTGTTTTTT,CASSSQTSGELFF
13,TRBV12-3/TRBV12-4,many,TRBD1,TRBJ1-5,TGTGCCAGCAGCGACAGGGCCCCTACGCCCCAGCATTTT,CASSDRAPTPQHF
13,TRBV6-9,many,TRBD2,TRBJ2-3,TGTGCCAGCGGGGACTACCGCACAGATACGCAGTATTTT,CASGDYRTDTQYF
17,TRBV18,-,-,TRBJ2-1,TGTGCCAGCTCACCACGATCAGGCCTCCGCATTTACAATGAGCAGTTCTTC,CASSPRSGLRIYNEQFF
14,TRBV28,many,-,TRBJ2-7,TGTGCCAGCAGTCGAAGCGGGTCCAACTACGAGCAGTACTTC,CASSRSGSNYEQYF
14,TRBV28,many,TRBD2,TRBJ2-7,TGTGCCACCAAGGGTAGCTTAGCGGGTGTCGAGCAGTACTTC,CATKGSLAGVEQYF
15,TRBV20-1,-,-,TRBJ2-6,TGCAGTGCTAGTAGGCGTCTCTCTGGGGCCAACGTCCTGACTTTC,CSASRRLSGANVLTF
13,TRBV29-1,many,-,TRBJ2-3,TGCAGCGGTAGACAGGACGGTACAGATACGCAGTATTTT,CSGRQDGTDTQYF
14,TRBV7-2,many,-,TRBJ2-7,TGTGCCACTTCGTCCCCGATGAGCTCCTACGAGCAGTACTTC,CATSSPMSSYEQYF
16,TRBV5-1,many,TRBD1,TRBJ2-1,TGCGCCAGCAGCTTGGCCGGGACAGGGTACTACAATGAGCAGTTCTTC,CASSLAGTGYYNEQFF
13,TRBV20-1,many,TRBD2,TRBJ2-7,TGCAGTGCTAGAGCTAGCGGGATAGTGGAGCAGTACTTC,CSARASGIVEQYF
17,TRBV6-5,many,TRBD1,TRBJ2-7,TGTGCCAGCAGTTTCCAACGTCCGGGACAGACCTTCTACGAGCAGTACTTC,CASSFQRPGQTFYEQYF
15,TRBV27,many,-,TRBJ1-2,TGTGCCAGCAGTTTATTGACAGAAGCAGGGTGGGTCTACACCTTC,CASSLLTEAGWVYTF
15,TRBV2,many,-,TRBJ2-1,TGTGCCAGCAGCCTGGCCGTTTCCTCCTACAATGAGCAGTTCTTC,CASSLAVSSYNEQFF
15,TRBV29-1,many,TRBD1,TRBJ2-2,TGCAGCGTCGGGACAGGGACATCGAACACCGGGGAGCTGTTTTTT,CSVGTGTSNTGELFF
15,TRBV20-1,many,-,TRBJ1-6,TGCAGTGCTCCACCCCGACTGGGATATAATTCACCCCTCCACTTT,CSAPPRLGYNSPLHF
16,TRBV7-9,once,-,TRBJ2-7,TGTGCCAGCAGCCCGAGGCACTGGTGCAACCTAGGCGAGCAGTACTTC,CASSPRHWCNLGEQYF
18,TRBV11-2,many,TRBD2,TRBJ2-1,TGTGCCAGCAAACCGGAGTGGCTAGCGGGAGGGCATGGAAATGAGCAGTTCTTC,CASKPEWLAGGHGNEQFF
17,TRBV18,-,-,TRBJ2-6,TGTGCCAGCTCACCACTGCCCAGGGGTTTTGGGGCCAACGTCCTGACTTTC,CASSPLPRGFGANVLTF
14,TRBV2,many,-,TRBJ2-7,TGTGCCAGCAGTGATAGGCGTCACTCCTACGAGCAGTACTTC,CASSDRRHSYEQYF
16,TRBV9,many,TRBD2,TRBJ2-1,TGTGCCAGCGGTAGCGGGGGGGCCTGGGCCTTGAATGAGCAGTTCTTC,CASGSGGAWALNEQFF
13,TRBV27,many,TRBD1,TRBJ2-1,TGTGCCAGCAGTAGACAGGGGGGCAATGAGCAGTTCTTC,CASSRQGGNEQFF
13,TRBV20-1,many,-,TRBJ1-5,TGCAGTGCGGAATCCGGCCCTAGTAAGCCCCAGCATTTT,CSAESGPSKPQHF
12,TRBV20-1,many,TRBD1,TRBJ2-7,TGCAGTGCCGTTCAGGGGGCTTACGAGCAGTACTTC,CSAVQGAYEQYF
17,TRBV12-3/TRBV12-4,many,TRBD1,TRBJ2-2,TGTGCCAGCAGCGCGACCTGGACAGGGAAGGCCGCCGGGGAGCTGTTTTTT,CASSATWTGKAAGELFF
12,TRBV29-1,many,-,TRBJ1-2,TGCAGCGTTATTTTGGGGAACTATGGCTACACCTTC,CSVILGNYGYTF
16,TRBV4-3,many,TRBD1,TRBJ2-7,TGCGCCAGCAGCCAAGTCGGGCAGGGGGTAGCCTACGAGCAGTACTTC,CASSQVGQGVAYEQYF
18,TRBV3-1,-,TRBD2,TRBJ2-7,TGTGCCAGCAGCCAATCACCGGGACTAGCGGGAGCCCTCTACGAGCAGTACTTC,CASSQSPGLAGALYEQYF
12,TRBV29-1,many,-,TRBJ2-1,TGCAGTTCCGGGACAAATTACAATGAGCAGTTCTTC,CSSGTNYNEQFF
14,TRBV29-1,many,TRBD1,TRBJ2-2,TGCAGCGTCACCTACGACAGGGTCACTGGGGAGCTGTTTTTT,CSVTYDRVTGELFF
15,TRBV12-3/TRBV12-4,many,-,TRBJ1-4,TGTGCCAGCAGTTCCGGGCCGGTGATCGATGAAAAACTGTTTTTT,CASSSGPVIDEKLFF